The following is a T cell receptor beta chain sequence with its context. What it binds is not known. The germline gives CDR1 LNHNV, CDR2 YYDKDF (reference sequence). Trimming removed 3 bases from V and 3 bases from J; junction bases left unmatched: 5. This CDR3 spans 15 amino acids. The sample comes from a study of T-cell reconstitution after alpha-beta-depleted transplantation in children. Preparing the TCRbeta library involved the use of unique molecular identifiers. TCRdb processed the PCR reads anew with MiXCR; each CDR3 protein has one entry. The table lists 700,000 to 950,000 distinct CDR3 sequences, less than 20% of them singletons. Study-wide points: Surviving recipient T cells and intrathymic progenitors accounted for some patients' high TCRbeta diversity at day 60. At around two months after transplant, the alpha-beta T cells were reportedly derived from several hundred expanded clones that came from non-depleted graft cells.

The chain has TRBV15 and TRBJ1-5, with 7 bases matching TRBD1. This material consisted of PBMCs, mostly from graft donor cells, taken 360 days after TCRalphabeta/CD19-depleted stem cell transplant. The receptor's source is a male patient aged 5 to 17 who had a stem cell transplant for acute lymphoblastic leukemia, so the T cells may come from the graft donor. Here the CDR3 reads CATSRGDRVNQPQHF. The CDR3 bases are TGTGCCACCAGCAGGGGGGACAGAGTCAATCAGCCCCAGCATTTT.